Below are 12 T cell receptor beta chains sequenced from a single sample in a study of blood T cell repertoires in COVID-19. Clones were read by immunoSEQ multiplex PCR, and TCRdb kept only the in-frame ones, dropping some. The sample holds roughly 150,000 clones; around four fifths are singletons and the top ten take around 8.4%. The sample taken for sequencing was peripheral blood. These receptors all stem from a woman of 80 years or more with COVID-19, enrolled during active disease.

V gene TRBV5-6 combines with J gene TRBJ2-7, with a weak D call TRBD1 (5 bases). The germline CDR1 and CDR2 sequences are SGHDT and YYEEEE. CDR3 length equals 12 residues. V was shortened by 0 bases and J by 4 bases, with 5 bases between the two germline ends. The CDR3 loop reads CASSLEGYEQYF. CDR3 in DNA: TGTGCCAGCAGCTTGGAGGGGTACGAGCAGTACTTC.

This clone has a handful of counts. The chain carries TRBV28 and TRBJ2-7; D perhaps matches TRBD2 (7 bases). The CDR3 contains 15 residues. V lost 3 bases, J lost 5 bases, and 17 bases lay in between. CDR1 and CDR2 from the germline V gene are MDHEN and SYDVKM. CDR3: CASSLLRGGSHEQYF. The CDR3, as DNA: TGTGCCAGCAGTTTGCTAAGGGGGGGGAGTCACGAGCAGTACTTC. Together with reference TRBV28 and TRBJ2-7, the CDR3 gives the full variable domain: DVKVTQSSRYLVKRTGEKVFLECVQDMDHENMFWYRQDPGLGLRLIYFSYDVKMKEKGDIPEGYSVSREKKERFSLILESASTNQTSMYLCASSLLRGGSHEQYFGPGTRLTVT.

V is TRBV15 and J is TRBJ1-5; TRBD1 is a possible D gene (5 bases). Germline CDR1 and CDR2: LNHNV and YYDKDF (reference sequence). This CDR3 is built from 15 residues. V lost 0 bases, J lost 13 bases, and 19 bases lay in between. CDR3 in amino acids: CATSREQVGAGVQHF. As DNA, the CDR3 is TGTGCCACCAGCAGAGAACAAGTGGGTGCGGGGGTTCAGCATTTT.

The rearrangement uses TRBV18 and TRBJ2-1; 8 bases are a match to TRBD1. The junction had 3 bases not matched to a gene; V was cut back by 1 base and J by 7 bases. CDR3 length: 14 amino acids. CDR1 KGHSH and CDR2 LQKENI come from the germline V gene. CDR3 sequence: CASSPRTGRNEQFF. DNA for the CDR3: TGTGCCAGCTCACCACGGACAGGGAGAAATGAGCAGTTCTTC.

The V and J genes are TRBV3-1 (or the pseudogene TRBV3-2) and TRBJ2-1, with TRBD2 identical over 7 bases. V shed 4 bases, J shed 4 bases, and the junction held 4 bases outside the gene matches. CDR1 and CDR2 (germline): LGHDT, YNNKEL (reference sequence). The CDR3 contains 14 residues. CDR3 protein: CASSPPSGYNEQFF. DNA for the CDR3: TGTGCCAGCAGCCCACCTAGCGGATACAATGAGCAGTTCTTC.

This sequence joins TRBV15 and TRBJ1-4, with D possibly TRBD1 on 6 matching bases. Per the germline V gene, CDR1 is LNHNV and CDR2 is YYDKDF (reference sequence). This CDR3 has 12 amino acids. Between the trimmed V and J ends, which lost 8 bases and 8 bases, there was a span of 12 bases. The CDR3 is CATRTATEKLFF. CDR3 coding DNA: TGTGCCACCCGGACAGCCACGGAAAAACTGTTTTTT.

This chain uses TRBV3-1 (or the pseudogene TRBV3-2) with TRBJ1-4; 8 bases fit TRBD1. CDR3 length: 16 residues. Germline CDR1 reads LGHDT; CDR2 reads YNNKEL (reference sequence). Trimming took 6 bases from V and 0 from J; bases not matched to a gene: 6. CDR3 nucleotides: TGTGCCAGCAGTCCGGGACAGGCGGCAACTAATGAAAAACTGTTTTTT. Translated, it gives CASSPGQAATNEKLFF.

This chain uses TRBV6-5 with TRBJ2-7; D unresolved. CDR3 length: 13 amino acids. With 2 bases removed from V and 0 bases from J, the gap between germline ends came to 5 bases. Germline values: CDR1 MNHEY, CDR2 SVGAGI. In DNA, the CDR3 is TGTGCCAGCAGTTACAAGAGCTCCTACGAGCAGTACTTC. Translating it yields CASSYKSSYEQYF.

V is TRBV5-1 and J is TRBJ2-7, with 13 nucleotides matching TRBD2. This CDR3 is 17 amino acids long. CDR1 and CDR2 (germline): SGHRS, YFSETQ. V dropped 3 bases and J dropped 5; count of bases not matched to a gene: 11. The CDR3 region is CASSSRRTSGSIHEQYF. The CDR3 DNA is TGCGCCAGCAGCTCCCGTAGGACTAGCGGGAGCATCCACGAGCAGTACTTC.

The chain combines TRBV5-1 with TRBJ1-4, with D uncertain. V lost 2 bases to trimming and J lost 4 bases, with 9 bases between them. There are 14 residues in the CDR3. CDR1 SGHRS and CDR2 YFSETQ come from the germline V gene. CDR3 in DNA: TGCGCCAGCAGCTTTTTGCCCGGTAATGAAAAACTGTTTTTT. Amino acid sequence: CASSFLPGNEKLFF.

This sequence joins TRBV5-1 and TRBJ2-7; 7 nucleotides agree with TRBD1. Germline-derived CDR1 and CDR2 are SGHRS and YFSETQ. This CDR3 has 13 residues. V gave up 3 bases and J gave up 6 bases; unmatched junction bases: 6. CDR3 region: CASSSETGFEQYF. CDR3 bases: TGCGCCAGCAGCTCAGAGACAGGGTTCGAGCAGTACTTC. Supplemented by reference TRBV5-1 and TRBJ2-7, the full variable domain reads KAGVTQTPRYLIKTRGQQVTLSCSPISGHRSVSWYQQTPGQGLQFLFEYFSETQRNKGNFPGRFSGRQFSNSRSEMNVSTLELGDSALYLCASSSETGFEQYFGPGTRLTVT.

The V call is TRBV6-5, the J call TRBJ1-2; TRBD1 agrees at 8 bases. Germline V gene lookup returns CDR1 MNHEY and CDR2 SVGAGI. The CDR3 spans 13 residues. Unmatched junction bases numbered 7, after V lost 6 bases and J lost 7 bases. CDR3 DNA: TGTGCCAGCAGGATACAGGGGGAGAGTGGCTACACCTTC. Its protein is CASRIQGESGYTF.